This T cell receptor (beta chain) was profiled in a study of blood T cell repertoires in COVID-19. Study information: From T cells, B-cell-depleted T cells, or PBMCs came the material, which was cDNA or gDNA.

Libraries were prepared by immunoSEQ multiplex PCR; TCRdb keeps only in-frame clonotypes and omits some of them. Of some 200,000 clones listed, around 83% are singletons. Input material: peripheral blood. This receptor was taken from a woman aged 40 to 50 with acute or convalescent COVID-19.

This chain's CDR3 is CASSLGASYEQYF. As DNA, the CDR3 is TGTGCCAGCAGTTTAGGGGCCTCCTACGAGCAGTACTTC. This chain connects TRBV6-6 to TRBJ2-7; D is perhaps TRBD1 (5 bases). Looked up from germline, CDR1 is MNHNY and CDR2 is SVGAGI (reference sequence). The V gene lost 4 bases and the J gene lost 0 bases, with 7 bases spanning the gap. This CDR3 region has 13 residues.